This T cell receptor (beta chain) stems from a study of blood T cells in healthy people across ages (dated by TCRdb to 2015 to 2017). As for the study more broadly: Template switching captured roughly one uniquely barcoded TCR beta cDNA molecule per two T cells in model experiments. The study measured age-related changes in TCR beta repertoire diversity using deep sequencing normalized with unique cDNA molecular identifiers. The donors were divided into four age groups: young (average around 16 years), middle-aged (roughly 40), aged (approximately 59) and long-lived (around 87). To avoid experimental bias, donors of different ages were spread randomly across the sequencing lanes. Using the same blood draw, the study looked at two additional independent replicas of 1 million unique cDNA reads for two donors, one aged 18 to 29 and the other aged 80 or older. Overall study results and their limits: Observed TCR beta diversity per million T cells fell roughly linearly with age, and a significant reduction was already apparent by age approximately 40. Donor CMV infection status was unknown, potentially confounding age-related changes in expanded clonotypes. Because profiling used bulk unsorted PBMCs, naive and antigen-experienced compartments could not be compared conclusively. Estimates of total diversity based on one million sequenced T cells were regarded as lower bounds and as underestimates. The long-lived group showed more naive CD4+ T cells, fewer expanded clones and increased TCR diversity than the aged group, suggesting age selection. Observed TCR beta diversity correlated strongly with the percentage of naive T cells measured by flow cytometry.

Donors were roughly 40 systemically healthy Caucasian individuals from Russia aged roughly 6 to 90 years. Each donor gave about 9.8 milliliters of peripheral blood, drawn into EDTA-treated Vacutainer tubes. Ficoll-Paque density-gradient centrifugation was used to isolate PBMCs, with at least 7 million per sample. Total RNA, at least 5 micrograms per sample, was extracted from PBMCs with Trizol reagent. For every donor, an aliquot of PBMCs went through flow cytometry to measure the percentages of naive CD45RAhigh/CD27high T cells. CDR1 SGHTA and CDR2 FQGNSA are derived from the germline V gene. From the cysteine through the phenylalanine, the CDR3 covers 15 amino acids. Of all the DNA, just the CDR3 is kept, 45 bases in frame from base 1. Trimming leaves V shorter by 3 bases and J shorter by 1 base, with the junction holding 1 base beyond the gene matches. Turning to this clonotype: What this receptor recognizes is not known. The record has no base qualities; no much larger clone is one base away.

The library was obtained by 5' RACE. Instrument on record: Illumina HiSeq 2500. A second PCR of roughly 6 to 11 cycles was performed with a sample-barcoded 5' primer and a J-beta primer mix. A template-switch 5' adaptor carrying 12 random nucleotides introduced a unique molecular identifier onto each TCR beta cDNA molecule. At least 2.5 million CDR3-containing paired-end reads were obtained from each sample. First-strand cDNA was synthesized from all RNA with the Mint cDNA synthesis kit, primed by a TRBC-specific oligonucleotide. All cDNA was treated with uracil-DNA glycosylase and then went through a first 18-cycle PCR with the universal primers M1SS and BC2_uni_R. Per the source publication's procedure: Each sample was normalized by randomly selecting 1 million high-quality reads, each carrying a distinct molecular identifier. Reads with shared molecular identifiers were discarded instead of being binned into consensus sequences. MiTCR, set to a Q25 quality threshold and the strictest error-elimination algorithm, was used for CDR3 identification, clonotype clustering and error correction. A nonparametric unseen species model using Euler transformation provided a lower-bound estimate of total TCR beta diversity. Through fastp at Q25 and MiXCR, TCRdb rebuilt clones from the public reads, retaining in-frame beta chains. A single entry per CDR3 protein holds the most common genes and DNA from its merged rows. The V and J calls, along with clone size, are taken from TCRdb and not from the paper's own processing. The sample has more than 650,000 distinct CDR3 sequences on record, over 20% of them singletons. The ten biggest clones cover roughly 22% of the sample.

This clonotype was obtained from an older man in good health. The rearrangement combines TRBV7-2 with TRBJ2-3; 10 bases in the junction line up with TRBD2. Input material: blood. The CDR3 protein is CASSFSGRGTDTQYF. The nucleotide sequence is TGTGCCAGCAGCTTCAGCGGGAGGGGCACAGATACGCAGTATTTT.